This is a list of T cell receptor beta chains from one sample in a study of brain T cells in children with intractable seizures. Using immunoSEQ multiplex PCR, the repertoire was profiled, and TCRdb retains in-frame clones only, with some absent. This sample has about 340,000 clones, with 93% found just once. Here the sequenced sample was peripheral blood, taken 4 to 6 months after surgery. These receptors all stem from a boy in the first two years of life with tuberous sclerosis and intractable seizures. Both conserved end residues are part of each CDR3. Each record gives: J gene, clone size, V gene, CDR3 protein. Clone size is shown for a subset of rows, as once, few, many or a class of expanded clone.

TRBJ2-3	.	TRBV30	CAWSVLRADTQYF
TRBJ1-1	.	TRBV30	CAWTWGAEAFF
TRBJ1-6	.	TRBV7-3	CASSPNPRGQYNSPLHF
TRBJ2-3	.	TRBV5-1	CASSLAQTGPGTDTQYF
TRBJ1-6	once	TRBV13	CASSFENSPLHF
TRBJ1-2	.	TRBV24-1	CATSDFSGDGYTF
TRBJ2-6	.	TRBV27	CASSFLDSGANVLTF
TRBJ2-1	.	TRBV27	CASSLLGEGDLKQFF
TRBJ1-1	once	TRBV13	CASSLTGNTEAFF
TRBJ1-5	.	TRBV5-5	CASSLYRGNNQPQHF
TRBJ1-4	.	TRBV20-1	CSARDSEKLFF
TRBJ2-1	once	TRBV5-1	CASSPRTSGRAGEQFF
TRBJ2-7	.	TRBV3-1/TRBV3-2	CASSQDLAYEQYF
TRBJ2-7	.	TRBV5-1	CASRNPPGQEKPLRPYEQYF
TRBJ2-2	.	TRBV9	CASSAPPLGNTGELFF
TRBJ1-2	.	TRBV19	CASSIRRGEDYGYTF